This T cell receptor beta chain stems from a study of blood T cells in healthy people across ages. Alongside a J-beta primer mix, a sample-barcoded 5' primer served in a second PCR lasting about 7 to 12 cycles. TCRdb independently ran MiXCR on the 5' RACE reads; one entry per CDR3 protein. The repertoire holds 1.4 million or so distinct CDR3 sequences, around 40% seen once, with just over 4% in the top ten. Per germline, CDR1 SGHVS and CDR2 FQNEAQ. The CDR3 has 14 amino acids. V lost 6 bases, J lost 4 bases, and 9 bases stayed unmatched. As regards this clonotype: A read error is possible here, since a much larger clone lies one base away.

The genes are TRBV7-8 and TRBJ2-7; 7 bases are a match to TRBD1. This clonotype was sampled from a woman under 30 in good health. The specimen sequenced was blood. The CDR3 nucleotides read TGTGCCAGCAGGGAACAGGGGAACGGGTACGAGCAGTACTTC. This codes for CASREQGNGYEQYF.